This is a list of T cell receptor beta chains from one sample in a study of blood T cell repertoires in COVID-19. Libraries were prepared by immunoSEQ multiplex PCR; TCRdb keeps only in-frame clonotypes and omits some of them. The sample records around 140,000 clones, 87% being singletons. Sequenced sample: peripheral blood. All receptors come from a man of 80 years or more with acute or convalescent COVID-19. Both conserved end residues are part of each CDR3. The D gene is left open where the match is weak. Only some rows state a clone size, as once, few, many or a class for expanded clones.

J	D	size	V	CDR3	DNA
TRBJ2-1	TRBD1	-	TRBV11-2	CASSKNQPGQGYNEQFF	TGTGCCAGCAGCAAAAACCAACCGGGACAGGGGTACAATGAGCAGTTCTTC
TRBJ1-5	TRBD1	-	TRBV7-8	CASSLDRGNQPQHF	TGTGCCAGCAGCTTGGACAGGGGCAATCAGCCCCAGCATTTT
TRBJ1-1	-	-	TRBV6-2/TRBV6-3	CASSRGTEAFF	TGTGCCAGCAGTCGGGGCACTGAAGCTTTCTTT
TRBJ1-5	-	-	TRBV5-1	CASSLGLTGSNQPQHF	TGCGCCAGCAGCTTGGGACTGACCGGGAGCAATCAGCCCCAGCATTTT
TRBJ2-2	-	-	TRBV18	CASSLSVGELFF	TGTGCCAGCTCACTATCGGTCGGGGAGCTGTTTTTT
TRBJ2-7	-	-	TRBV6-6	CASSYSSHAAYEQYF	TGTGCCAGCAGTTACTCGAGCCACGCCGCTTACGAGCAGTACTTC
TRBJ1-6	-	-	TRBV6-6	CASSLRGAQSSYNSPLHF	TGTGCCAGCAGTCTTAGAGGTGCCCAGAGCTCCTATAATTCACCCCTCCACTTT
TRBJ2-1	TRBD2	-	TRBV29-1	CSVDTTSRTYNEQFF	TGCAGCGTTGATACGACTAGCAGAACCTACAATGAGCAGTTCTTC
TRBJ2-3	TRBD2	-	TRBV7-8	CASSWTGGRDTQYF	TGTGCCAGCAGCTGGACCGGGGGGAGGGATACGCAGTATTTT
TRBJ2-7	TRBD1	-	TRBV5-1	CASSLGDRVAEQYF	TGCGCCAGCAGCTTGGGGGACAGGGTTGCCGAGCAGTACTTC
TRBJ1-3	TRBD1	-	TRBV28	CASSFEGAPDTIYF	TGTGCCAGCAGTTTTGAGGGGGCGCCGGACACCATATATTTT
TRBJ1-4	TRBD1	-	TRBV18	CASSPPMGQGTREKLFF	TGTGCCAGCTCACCCCCAATGGGACAGGGTACCCGAGAAAAACTGTTTTTT
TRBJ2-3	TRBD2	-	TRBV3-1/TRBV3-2	CASSQIRTSGNADTQYF	TGTGCCAGCAGCCAAATCCGAACTAGCGGGAACGCAGATACGCAGTATTTT
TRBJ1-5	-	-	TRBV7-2	CASSLDGRPDQPQHF	TGTGCCAGCAGCTTAGACGGTCGCCCGGATCAGCCCCAGCATTTT
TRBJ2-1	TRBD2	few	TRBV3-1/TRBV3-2	CASSQDRLASYNEQFF	TGTGCCAGCAGCCAAGACCGACTAGCTTCCTACAATGAGCAGTTCTTC
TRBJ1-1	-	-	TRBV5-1	CASSIRTANTEAFF	TGCGCCAGCAGCATCCGGACAGCTAACACTGAAGCTTTCTTT
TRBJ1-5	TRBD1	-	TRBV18	CASSPPGTDNQPQHF	TGTGCCAGCTCACCACCCGGGACAGATAATCAGCCCCAGCATTTT
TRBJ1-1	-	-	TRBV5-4	CASSVAGPGGEAFF	TGTGCCAGCAGCGTAGCCGGGCCAGGAGGTGAAGCTTTCTTT
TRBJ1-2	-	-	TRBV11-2	CASSLTPGLVTF	TGTGCCAGCAGCTTAACCCCAGGGTTGGTCACCTTC
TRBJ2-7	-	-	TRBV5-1	CASSLRTGRDEQYF	TGCGCCAGCAGCTTGCGGACAGGGAGGGACGAGCAGTACTTC
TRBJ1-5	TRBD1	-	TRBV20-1	CSASAPGQGHQPQHF	TGCAGTGCTAGTGCCCCGGGACAGGGGCATCAGCCCCAGCATTTT
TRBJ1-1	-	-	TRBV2	CASSVNILNTEAFF	TGTGCCAGCAGTGTTAACATCTTGAACACTGAAGCTTTCTTT
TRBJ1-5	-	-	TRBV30	CAWTPGRGRGQPQHF	TGTGCCTGGACCCCCGGGAGAGGGAGAGGTCAGCCCCAGCATTTT
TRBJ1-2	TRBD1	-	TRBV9	CASSGTANYGYTF	TGTGCCAGCAGTGGGACAGCTAACTATGGCTACACCTTC
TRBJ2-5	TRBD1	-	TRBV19	CATRTQGAETQYF	TGTGCCACCCGAACCCAGGGGGCGGAGACCCAGTACTTC
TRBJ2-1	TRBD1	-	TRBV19	CASSNTGGFPYNEQFF	TGTGCCAGTAGTAATACAGGGGGCTTCCCCTACAATGAGCAGTTCTTC
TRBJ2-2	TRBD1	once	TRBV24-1	CATSSLGQGARSTGELFF	TGTGCCACCAGTTCCCTCGGCCAGGGGGCTAGATCCACCGGGGAGCTGTTTTTT
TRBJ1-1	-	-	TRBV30	CAWTSPGTQYPEAFF	TGTGCCTGGACCAGCCCCGGGACTCAGTACCCTGAAGCTTTCTTT
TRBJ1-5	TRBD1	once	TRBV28	CVTGAQTDQPQHF	TGTGTCACAGGGGCCCAAACGGATCAGCCCCAGCATTTT
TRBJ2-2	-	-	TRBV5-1	CASSSQQGYTGELFF	TGCGCCAGCAGCTCCCAACAGGGTTACACCGGGGAGCTGTTTTTT
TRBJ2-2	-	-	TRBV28	CASSQGLGQAGELFF	TGTGCCAGCAGTCAGGGATTAGGGCAAGCCGGGGAGCTGTTTTTT
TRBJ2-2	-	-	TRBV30	CAWSPLGIGELFF	TGTGCCTGGAGCCCCCTCGGGATCGGGGAGCTGTTTTTT
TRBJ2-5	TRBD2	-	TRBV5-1	CASSAGTSGGETQYF	TGCGCCAGCAGCGCCGGGACTAGCGGGGGGGAGACCCAGTACTTC
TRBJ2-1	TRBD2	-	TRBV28	CASSSPQAGGSYNEQFF	TGTGCCAGCAGTTCTCCCCAAGCGGGAGGTTCCTACAATGAGCAGTTCTTC
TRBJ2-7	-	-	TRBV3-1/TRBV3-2	CASSPLAGSHEQYF	TGTGCCAGCAGCCCGTTGGCGGGGAGTCACGAGCAGTACTTC
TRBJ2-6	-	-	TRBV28	CASRRLYSGANVLTF	TGTGCCAGCAGGCGGCTCTACTCTGGGGCCAACGTCCTGACTTTC
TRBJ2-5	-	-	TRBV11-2	CASSSGELSQETQYF	TGTGCCAGCAGCTCGGGTGAGCTTTCACAAGAGACCCAGTACTTC
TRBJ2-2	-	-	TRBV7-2	CASSLEVGAHTRELFF	TGTGCCAGCAGCTTAGAGGTTGGGGCCCATACCAGGGAGCTGTTTTTT
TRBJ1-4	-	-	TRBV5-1	CASSLGTTGGEKLFF	TGCGCCAGCAGCTTGGGGACAACCGGTGGGGAAAAACTGTTTTTT
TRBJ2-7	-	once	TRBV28	CASRSPNTLYEQYF	TGTGCCAGCAGGTCTCCAAATACCCTATACGAGCAGTACTTC
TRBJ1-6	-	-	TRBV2	CASRGTSSYNSPLHF	TGTGCCAGCAGAGGGACTAGCTCCTATAATTCACCCCTCCACTTT
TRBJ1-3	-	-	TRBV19	CASRNSPGYTIYF	TGTGCCAGTAGGAACTCTCCGGGGTACACCATATATTTT
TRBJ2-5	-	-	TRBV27	CASSWTDQETQYF	TGTGCCAGCAGTTGGACAGACCAAGAGACCCAGTACTTC
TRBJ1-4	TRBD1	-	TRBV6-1	CASSDNRGTGEKLFF	TGTGCCAGCAGTGACAACAGGGGAACTGGGGAAAAACTGTTTTTT
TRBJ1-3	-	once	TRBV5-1	CASSEDSYSGNTIYF	TGCGCCAGCAGCGAGGACTCATACTCTGGAAACACCATATATTTT
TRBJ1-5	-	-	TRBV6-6	CASSYGSGNQPQHF	TGTGCCAGCAGTTACGGTAGCGGCAATCAGCCCCAGCATTTT
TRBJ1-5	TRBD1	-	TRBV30	CAWGDRGHQPQHF	TGTGCCTGGGGGGACAGGGGGCATCAGCCCCAGCATTTT
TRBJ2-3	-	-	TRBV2	CASSRGTASTDTQYF	TGTGCCAGCAGTAGGGGGACGGCTAGCACAGATACGCAGTATTTT
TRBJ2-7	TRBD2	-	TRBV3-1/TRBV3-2	CASSQDLTSGSWGAYEQYF	TGTGCCAGCAGCCAAGATCTTACTAGCGGGAGTTGGGGGGCCTACGAGCAGTACTTC
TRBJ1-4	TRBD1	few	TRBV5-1	CASSRGTATNEKLFF	TGCGCCAGCAGCCGAGGGACAGCAACTAATGAAAAACTGTTTTTT
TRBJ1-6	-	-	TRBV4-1	CASSPGTFSYSPLHF	TGCGCCAGCAGCCCAGGGACATTCTCATACTCACCCCTCCACTTT
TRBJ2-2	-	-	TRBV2	CASSTENRNTGELFF	TGTGCCAGCAGTACGGAGAATAGGAACACCGGGGAGCTGTTTTTT
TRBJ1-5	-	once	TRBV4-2	CASSQDGASDQPQHF	TGTGCCAGCAGCCAAGACGGAGCCTCCGATCAGCCCCAGCATTTT
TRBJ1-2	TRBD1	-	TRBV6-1	CASSEEGTGTNYGYTF	TGTGCCAGCAGTGAAGAGGGGACAGGTACTAACTATGGCTACACCTTC
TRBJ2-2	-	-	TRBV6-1	CASSELTGELFF	TGTGCCAGCAGTGAACTAACCGGGGAGCTGTTTTTT
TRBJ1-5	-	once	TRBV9	CASSVHSGPQPQHF	TGTGCCAGCAGCGTCCACAGTGGGCCTCAGCCCCAGCATTTT